This entry describes one TCR beta chain. Its antigen is undetermined. J was trimmed by 7 bases and V by 7 bases; bases with no gene match: 9. This CDR3 is 14 amino acids long. These data are taken from a study of T cell repertoires in cytomegalovirus infection. About the study: It was recently identified HLA-C-restricted and well-studied HLA-B-restricted CMV epitopes that the study used. From public TCR beta signatures came an indication of both CMV infection and matching HLA type.

Study-wide points: The ex vivo response was dominated by HLA-C-restricted CMV-specific TCR beta clonotypes.

A single record per CDR3 protein comes from TCRdb applying MiXCR to the reads. This sample yields hundreds of thousands of distinct CDR3 sequences, of which about 31% are seen a single time; around 12% belongs to the top ten. The source was cultured CD8+ T cells from PBMCs, collected from culture after CMV antigen stimulation. V usage is TRBV12-3 or TRBV12-4 and J usage is TRBJ1-4, with 7 bases that match TRBD1. This receptor was taken from a human donor in good health (CMV status not recorded). Some clones in this sample may be carry-over from other donors' samples. CDR3 coding DNA: TGTGCCAGCACCTACGGGACAGAGAGTGAAAAACTGTTTTTT. The encoded protein is CASTYGTESEKLFF.